Listed below are T cell receptor beta chains from one sample, sequenced in a study of blood T cell repertoires in COVID-19. TCRdb keeps only in-frame clones here, not all; method: immunoSEQ multiplex PCR. The sample holds 270,000 or so clones; 65% to 90% are singletons and the top ten take over 2.5%. Specimen: peripheral blood. Receptors originate from a woman aged 55-69 years with active or convalescent COVID-19. Each CDR3 is given with its conserved first and last residue. A D gene is named only where the DNA matches it firmly. A clone size is listed for some rows: how often the clone was seen (once, few, many), or a class if it is expanded.

>.|TRBV7-9|.|TRBJ2-5
TGTGCCAGCAGCTTCGGCGGAGGGGAGACCCAGTACTTC
CASSFGGGETQYF
>.|TRBV7-9|.|TRBJ2-2
TGTGCCAGCGGCAGGTCAAGCACCGGGGAGCTGTTTTTT
CASGRSSTGELFF
>.|TRBV7-2|.|TRBJ2-3
TGTGCCAGCAGCTTAGTGGCCAGAGATACGCAGTATTTT
CASSLVARDTQYF
>few|TRBV6-5|.|TRBJ2-6
TGTGCCAGCCGTTCAGATTCTGGGGCCAACGTCCTGACTTTC
CASRSDSGANVLTF
>.|TRBV19|TRBD1|TRBJ1-2
TGTGCCAGTAGTATAGATGGTCAGGGGGGCCTGGGCTACACCTTC
CASSIDGQGGLGYTF
>.|TRBV29-1|TRBD2|TRBJ2-7
TGCAGCGTTCACCTAGCGGGGGGGCAGTACTTC
CSVHLAGGQYF
>.|TRBV7-2|.|TRBJ2-1
TGTGCCAGCAACACTCCGGGACTGGGGAATGAGCAGTTCTTC
CASNTPGLGNEQFF
>.|TRBV5-6|TRBD1|TRBJ1-2
TGTGCCAGCAGCGCAGGGGGCACGGCCTATGGCTACACCTTC
CASSAGGTAYGYTF
>few|TRBV3-1/TRBV3-2|.|TRBJ2-7
TGTGCCAGCAGCCGGGGGACTGAGACCTACGAGCAGTACTTC
CASSRGTETYEQYF
>.|TRBV6-5|TRBD1|TRBJ1-1
TGTGCCAGCAGTTACAAGGGGGCCAACACTGAAGCTTTCTTT
CASSYKGANTEAFF
>once|TRBV12-5|TRBD1|TRBJ1-5
TGTGCTAGTGGTTTGGTGATGAGGGGGCTTTACAATCAGCCCCAGCATTTT
CASGLVMRGLYNQPQHF
>.|TRBV7-3|.|TRBJ2-3
TGTGCCAGCAGCTCCACAGGGGATACGCAGTATTTT
CASSSTGDTQYF
>.|TRBV27|.|TRBJ1-6
TGTGCCAGCAGTTTATCCGGCAGGGTGGAGAGTTCACCCCTCCACTTT
CASSLSGRVESSPLHF
>.|TRBV6-5|TRBD2|TRBJ2-7
TGTGCCAGCAGTCCCCCAAGCGGGGGCTCCTACGAGCAGTACTTC
CASSPPSGGSYEQYF
>.|TRBV19|.|TRBJ2-7
TGTGCCAGGTCCCGGGGGGCAGGGCCCTACGAGCAGTACTTC
CARSRGAGPYEQYF
>.|TRBV5-5|TRBD2|TRBJ2-5
TGTGCCAGCAGCCCGGGACTAGCGGGGGGAGAGACCCAGTACTTC
CASSPGLAGGETQYF
>once|TRBV6-4|.|TRBJ1-4
TGTGCCAGTTCTCCGGGGCGGGAGGAAAAACTGTTTTTT
CASSPGREEKLFF
>once|TRBV7-3|TRBD2|TRBJ2-3
TGTGCCAGCAGCTTAGGACTAGCGGGGGCTATAGATACGCAGTATTTT
CASSLGLAGAIDTQYF
>.|TRBV15|.|TRBJ1-4
TGTGCCACCAGAAGAAACAGGGAGTTGGAACTGTTTTTT
CATRRNRELELFF
>once|TRBV11-2|.|TRBJ1-5
TGTGCCAGCAGCTTAGGAACAGGGAACGGTCAGCCCCAGCATTTT
CASSLGTGNGQPQHF
>few|TRBV7-8|TRBD1|TRBJ2-7
TGTGCCAGCAGCTTAGCGAGACAGGGGAGGTTCGCCTACGAGCAGTACTTC
CASSLARQGRFAYEQYF
>once|TRBV9|TRBD2|TRBJ2-5
TGTGCCAGCAGTCCTAGCGGGGGAGGGGAGACCCAGTACTTC
CASSPSGGGETQYF
>.|TRBV2|.|TRBJ2-2
TGTGCCAGCAGTCGGACAGTTATGAACACCGGGGAGCTGTTTTTT
CASSRTVMNTGELFF
>few|TRBV4-2|TRBD1|TRBJ1-1
TGTGCCAGCAGCCATGACAGGGGCCGGAACACTGAAGCTTTCTTT
CASSHDRGRNTEAFF
>.|TRBV5-1|.|TRBJ2-3
TGCGCCAGCAGTTTGGACCGCGGCACAGATACGCAGTATTTT
CASSLDRGTDTQYF
>.|TRBV19|TRBD2|TRBJ2-3
TGTGCCAGTAGGCCCTTTGCGGGGGGGGCCGGAGATACGCAGTATTTT
CASRPFAGGAGDTQYF
>.|TRBV7-7|TRBD1|TRBJ1-1
TGTGCCAGCAAACGGGACAGGGGGAGCACTGAAGCTTTCTTT
CASKRDRGSTEAFF
>.|TRBV11-2|.|TRBJ1-3
TGTGCCAGCAGCCGAGATGGAAACACCATATATTTT
CASSRDGNTIYF
>.|TRBV10-3|TRBD1|TRBJ2-6
TGTGCCATCAGTGCGAGAGAGGGACAGGGGACAGCTGGGGCCAACGTCCTGACTTTC
CAISAREGQGTAGANVLTF
>.|TRBV11-2|TRBD1|TRBJ1-2
TGTGCCAGCAGCTTAAGTGAGGCAGGGGGCCCAATTAACTATGGCTACACCTTC
CASSLSEAGGPINYGYTF
>.|TRBV7-9|TRBD1|TRBJ2-1
TGTGCCAGCAGCCGTACAGGGGGATCCTACAATGAGCAGTTCTTC
CASSRTGGSYNEQFF
>.|TRBV7-2|.|TRBJ2-5
TGTGCCAGCAGCTTCCCCCCCTCGACTAGTGACGAGACCCAGTACTTC
CASSFPPSTSDETQYF
>few|TRBV19|.|TRBJ1-3
TGTGCCAGTAGTATTTCCGACAGGCCCAGCTCTGGAAACACCATATATTTT
CASSISDRPSSGNTIYF
>.|TRBV4-1|TRBD1|TRBJ1-2
TGCGCCAGCAGCCAACGGGACAGGGGATTCTATGGCTACACCTTC
CASSQRDRGFYGYTF
>.|TRBV3-1/TRBV3-2|.|TRBJ2-7
TGTGCCAGCAGCCAAGCCCGGGATCCGTTCTACGAGCAGTACTTC
CASSQARDPFYEQYF
>.|TRBV4-1|.|TRBJ2-1
TGCGCCAGCAGCCAAGGAGTTGGGGGGGGGCCGTTCAATGAGCAGTTCTTC
CASSQGVGGGPFNEQFF
>.|TRBV7-9|TRBD1|TRBJ1-1
TGTGCCAGCAGTCAGGACAGGGACACTGAAGCTTTCTTT
CASSQDRDTEAFF
>.|TRBV12-5|TRBD1|TRBJ1-4
TGTGCTAGTGGTCCGGACAGGGAGGGTGAAAAACTGTTTTTT
CASGPDREGEKLFF
>.|TRBV19|TRBD1|TRBJ1-2
TGTGCCAGTAGTATGCAGGGGACAGGGGGCGCAGGCGGCTACACCTTC
CASSMQGTGGAGGYTF
>.|TRBV11-2|.|TRBJ2-7
TGTGCCAGCAGCTTTACAGGTCGCTCCTACGAGCAGTACTTC
CASSFTGRSYEQYF
>.|TRBV5-6|TRBD1|TRBJ2-3
TGTGCCAGCAGCCCTTGGGAGGGGGGACAGGGCGCAGATACGCAGTATTTT
CASSPWEGGQGADTQYF
>once|TRBV3-1/TRBV3-2|TRBD2|TRBJ2-1
TGTGCCAGCAGCCTCCGGCGGGGGGTCAATGAGCAGTTCTTC
CASSLRRGVNEQFF
>.|TRBV7-2|.|TRBJ2-1
TGTGCCAGCAGCCGGGCTAGCTCGGCGTATGAGCAGTTCTTC
CASSRASSAYEQFF
>.|TRBV7-2|TRBD1|TRBJ2-1
TGTGCCAGCAGCTCCTGGACAGGGGTCAATGAGCAGTTCTTC
CASSSWTGVNEQFF
>.|TRBV15|TRBD1|TRBJ1-5
TGTGCCACCAGCAGGGTCGGCCTGGCAGGGGGCGTTCAGCCCCAGCATTTT
CATSRVGLAGGVQPQHF
>.|TRBV2|.|TRBJ1-5
TGTGCCAGCAGTGAATGGGACAATAGCAATCAGCCCCAGCATTTT
CASSEWDNSNQPQHF
>.|TRBV11-3|TRBD2|TRBJ2-2
TGTGCCAGCAGTGCCCGCGGGGGGAGGATCGGGGAGCTGTTTTTT
CASSARGGRIGELFF
>.|TRBV5-8|.|TRBJ1-5
TGTGCCAGCAGCTTGGAAGTGTTGAGTAGCAATCAGCCCCAGCATTTT
CASSLEVLSSNQPQHF
>.|TRBV5-8|.|TRBJ1-1
TGTGCCAGCAGCCTGGGAACAAACACTGAAGCTTTCTTT
CASSLGTNTEAFF
>.|TRBV4-2|TRBD1|TRBJ2-2
TGTGCCAGCAGCCAAGGGGACAGGGACACCGGGGAGCTGTTTTTT
CASSQGDRDTGELFF
>once|TRBV12-3/TRBV12-4|.|TRBJ1-2
TGTGCCAGCAGTCAACAGGGAAGAGGAGGCTACACCTTC
CASSQQGRGGYTF